This TCR beta chain comes out of a study of radiation and T cells in renal cell carcinoma. The wider study: Nephrectomy followed 15 Gy stereotactic body radiation by 4 weeks.

Libraries were prepared by immunoSEQ multiplex PCR; TCRdb keeps only in-frame clonotypes and omits some of them. The sample has approximately 120,000 clones, 81% seen once. Study-level findings and limits: From baseline, blood top tumor clonotypes peaked at 2 weeks post-radiation.

Time point given: blood 2 weeks post-SBRT. The treatment denotes: 15 Gy SBRT to primary tumor, nephrectomy 4 weeks later. After SBRT, blood was collected at 2 and 4 weeks, plus baseline. From germline, CDR1 is SGHAT and CDR2 FQNNGV. There are 17 residues in the CDR3. The ends lost 3 bases at V and 3 bases at J; junction bases unmatched: 10. With regard to this clone: What it binds is not known.

This TCR derives from a middle-aged man with renal cell carcinoma. This material consisted of blood, taken from a patient whose treatment included radiotherapy and nephrectomy. This chain connects TRBV11-2 to TRBJ2-7; 11 bases line up with TRBD2. This chain's CDR3 is CASSLYIRTSGFYEQYF. Here the CDR3 DNA reads TGTGCCAGCAGCTTGTACATCAGGACTAGCGGGTTCTACGAGCAGTACTTC.